This T cell receptor (beta chain) appears in the sequencing data of a study of Graves' ophthalmopathy and Graves' hyperthyroidism. The authors amplified TCR beta CDR3 regions from RNA transcripts. The first round was an RT-PCR with HTBI primers, and the second round was a multiplex PCR. One entry per CDR3 protein results from TCRdb running MiXCR on the multiplex PCR reads. The sample holds 600,000 to 650,000 distinct CDR3 sequences, about a fifth seen once. The receptor's source is a woman aged 18-30 years with stable Graves' hyperthyroidism. Some clones in this sample may be carry-over from other donors' samples. The sequenced sample consisted of peripheral blood.

The CDR3 is CASKESSYEQYF. DNA of the CDR3: TGTGCCAGCAAGGAGAGCTCCTACGAGCAGTACTTC. The J gene is TRBJ2-7, the V gene TRBV6-1; D is ambiguous. CDR1 and CDR2 (germline): MNHNS, SASEGT. CDR3 size: 12 residues. Trimming shortened V by 7 bases and J by 0 bases, and 7 bases separated the two germline ends.